The sequence of this T cell receptor beta chain was determined in a study of early T cells in non-severe SARS-CoV-2 infection. TCRdb reanalysed the 5' RACE reads using MiXCR and keeps one entry per CDR3 protein. The data contain 30,000 to 45,000 distinct CDR3 sequences, 9.9% of them singletons. This clonotype was seen at least ten times. The CDR3 covers 15 residues. With V trimmed by 4 bases and J by 3 bases, 6 bases remained unmatched. The germline gives CDR1 SGHRS, CDR2 YFSETQ. The chain couples TRBV5-1 to TRBJ2-7, with TRBD2 matching over 11 bases. The clonotype comes from an adult who was a healthcare worker with PCR-confirmed SARS-CoV-2 infection or an uninfected control (not recorded which). Sample: whole blood. CDR3 protein: CASSAGTSGSYEQYF. DNA for the CDR3: TGCGCCAGCAGCGCCGGTACTAGCGGGAGCTACGAGCAGTACTTC.